The next 9 T cell receptor beta chains were all read from a single sample in a study of blood T cell repertoires in COVID-19. Only in-frame clones appear in the TCRdb table, and some are missing; sequencing was by immunoSEQ multiplex PCR. Of 45,000 to 65,000 clones listed, approximately 88% were seen once; the top ten hold over 25%. The sample comprised peripheral blood. The source is a human donor in a cohort sampled during active COVID-19.

The rearrangement links TRBV28 to TRBJ1-2; 7 bases agree with TRBD1. This CDR3 has 14 residues. Germline V gene sequence: CDR1 MDHEN, CDR2 SYDVKM. The V and J ends lost 5 bases and 3 bases, in that order; junction bases with no gene match: 6. CDR3 nucleotides: TGTGCCAGCAGTAGAGGGACAGTGGACTATGGCTACACCTTC. Its protein product is CASSRGTVDYGYTF.

This chain uses TRBV14 with TRBJ2-3; TRBD2 matches at 8 bases. CDR1 and CDR2 from the germline V gene are SGHDN and FVKESK. The CDR3 is 16 amino acids. Trimming at V came to 4 bases and at J to 4 bases, leaving 10 bases not matched to a gene. CDR3 amino acids: CASSPPAGGRADTQYF. For the CDR3, the DNA is TGTGCCAGCAGCCCCCCGGCGGGGGGAAGGGCAGATACGCAGTATTTT.

The chain combines TRBV9 with TRBJ2-5; no clear D gene. Germline CDR1 and CDR2: SGDLS and YYNGEE. The CDR3 length is 15 residues. V lost 2 bases, J lost 5 bases, and 16 bases lay in between. The CDR3 DNA sequence: TGTGCCAGCAGCGTCGGAATCGTTCCGGAGGAGACCCAGTACTTC. Its translation is CASSVGIVPEETQYF.

V is TRBV2 and J is TRBJ2-1, with D hard to call. The V end was cut by 4 bases, the J end by 4 bases, with 20 bases between. The CDR3 is 17 residues long. Germline CDR1 and CDR2: SNHLY and FYNNEI. CDR3 DNA sequence: TGTGCCAGCAGTGCCGGCCGGCGGCTGATTATTTACAATGAGCAGTTCTTC. Amino acid sequence: CASSAGRRLIIYNEQFF.

The V gene is TRBV18, the J gene TRBJ1-4, with 9 bases matching TRBD1. V was clipped by 3 bases and J by 14 bases; unmatched bases: 7. This CDR3 comprises 13 residues. Looked up from germline, CDR1 is KGHSH and CDR2 is LQKENI. CDR3 in amino acids: CASSPRTGEGLFF. As DNA, the CDR3 is TGTGCCAGCTCACCGCGGACAGGGGAAGGTCTGTTTTTT.

The chain joins TRBV12-3 or TRBV12-4 to TRBJ1-6; D unresolved. Trimming left V 7 bases short and J 5 bases short, with 9 bases between. CDR3 length equals 13 residues. The CDR3 loop is CASTKENNSPLHF. The CDR3 bases are TGTGCCAGCACTAAGGAGAATAATTCACCCCTCCACTTT.

The rearrangement links TRBV19 to TRBJ1-1, with 12 bases matching TRBD1. The junction had 7 bases not matched to a gene; V was cut back by 1 base and J by 1 base. This CDR3 region has 18 residues. Germline CDR1 and CDR2: LNHDA and SQIVND (reference sequence). The CDR3 region is CASSIGSGTGGPNTEAFF. DNA for the CDR3: TGTGCCAGTAGTATAGGGAGCGGGACAGGGGGCCCGAACACTGAAGCTTTCTTT.

This sequence joins TRBV6-2 or TRBV6-3 and TRBJ1-5, with D unresolved. Germline V lookup: CDR1 MNHEY, CDR2 SVGEGT. The V and J ends lost 4 bases and 4 bases respectively, with 17 bases between them. The CDR3 runs to 16 residues. In nucleotides, the CDR3 is TGTGCCAGCAGTTTGCGGCAGGAGGTCCGAAATCAGCCCCAGCATTTT. It translates to CASSLRQEVRNQPQHF.

This sequence joins TRBV13 and TRBJ2-3, with 9 bases matching TRBD2. V shed 6 bases, J shed 4 bases, and the junction held 14 bases outside the gene matches. The CDR3 loop spans 17 amino acids. In germline, CDR1 is PRHDT, CDR2 FYEKMQ (reference sequence). Here the CDR3 DNA reads TGTGCCAGCAGTCTTCCCGGGCTAGCGGGAAAAGCAGATACGCAGTATTTT. Amino acids: CASSLPGLAGKADTQYF. The whole variable domain, remainder taken from reference TRBV13 and TRBJ2-3, is AAGVIQSPRHLIKEKRETATLKCYPIPRHDTVYWYQQGPGQDPQFLISFYEKMQSDKGSIPDRFSAQQFSDYHSELNMSSLELGDSALYFCASSLPGLAGKADTQYFGPGTRLTVL.